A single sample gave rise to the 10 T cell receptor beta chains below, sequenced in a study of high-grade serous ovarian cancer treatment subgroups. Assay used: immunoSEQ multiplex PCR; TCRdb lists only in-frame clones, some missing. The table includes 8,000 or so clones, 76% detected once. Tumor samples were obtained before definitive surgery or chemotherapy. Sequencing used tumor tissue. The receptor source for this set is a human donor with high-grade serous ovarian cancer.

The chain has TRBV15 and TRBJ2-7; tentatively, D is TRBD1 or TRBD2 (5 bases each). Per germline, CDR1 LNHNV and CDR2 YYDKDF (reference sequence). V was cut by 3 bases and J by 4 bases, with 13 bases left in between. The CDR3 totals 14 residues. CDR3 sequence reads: CATSRFAWGYEQYF. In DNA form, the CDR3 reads TGTGCCACCAGCAGGTTTGCCTGGGGGTACGAGCAGTACTTC.

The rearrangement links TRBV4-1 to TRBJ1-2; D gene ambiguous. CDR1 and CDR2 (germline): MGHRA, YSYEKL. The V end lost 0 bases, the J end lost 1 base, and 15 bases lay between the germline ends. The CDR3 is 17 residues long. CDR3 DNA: TGCGCCAGCAGCCAAGATTCCGTGTCCCCGATTAACTATGGCTACACCTTC. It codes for CASSQDSVSPINYGYTF.

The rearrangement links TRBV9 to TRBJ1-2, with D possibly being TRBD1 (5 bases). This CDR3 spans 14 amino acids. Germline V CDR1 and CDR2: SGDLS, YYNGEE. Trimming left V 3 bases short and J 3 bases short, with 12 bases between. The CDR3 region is CASSADGDDYGYTF. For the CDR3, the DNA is TGTGCCAGCAGCGCCGATGGGGACGACTATGGCTACACCTTC.

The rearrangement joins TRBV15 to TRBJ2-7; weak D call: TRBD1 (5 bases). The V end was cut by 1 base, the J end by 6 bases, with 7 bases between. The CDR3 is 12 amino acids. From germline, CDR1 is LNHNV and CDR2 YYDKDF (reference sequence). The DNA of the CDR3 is TGTGCCACCAGCAGAGTAGGGGTCGAGCAGTACTTC. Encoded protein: CATSRVGVEQYF. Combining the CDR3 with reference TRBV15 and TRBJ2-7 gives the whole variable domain DAMVIQNPRYQVTQFGKPVTLSCSQTLNHNVMYWYQQKSSQAPKLLFHYYDKDFNNEADTPDNFQSRRPNTSFCFLDIRSPGLGDTAMYLCATSRVGVEQYFGPGTRLTVT.

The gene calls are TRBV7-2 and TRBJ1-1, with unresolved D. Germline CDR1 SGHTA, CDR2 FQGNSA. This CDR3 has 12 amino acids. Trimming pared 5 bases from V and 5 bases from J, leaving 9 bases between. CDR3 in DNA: TGTGCCAGCAGCCTACGGCAAACTGAAGCTTTCTTT. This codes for CASSLRQTEAFF. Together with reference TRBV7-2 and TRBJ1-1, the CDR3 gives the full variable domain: GAGVSQSPSNKVTEKGKDVELRCDPISGHTALYWYRQSLGQGLEFLIYFQGNSAPDKSGLPSDRFSAERTGGSVSTLTIQRTQQEDSAVYLCASSLRQTEAFFGQGTRLTVV.

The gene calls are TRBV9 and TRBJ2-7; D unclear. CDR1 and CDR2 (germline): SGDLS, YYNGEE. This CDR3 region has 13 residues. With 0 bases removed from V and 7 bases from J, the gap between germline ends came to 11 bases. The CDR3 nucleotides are TGTGCCAGCAGCGTAGGACCTGGCTGGGAGCAGTACTTC. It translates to CASSVGPGWEQYF.

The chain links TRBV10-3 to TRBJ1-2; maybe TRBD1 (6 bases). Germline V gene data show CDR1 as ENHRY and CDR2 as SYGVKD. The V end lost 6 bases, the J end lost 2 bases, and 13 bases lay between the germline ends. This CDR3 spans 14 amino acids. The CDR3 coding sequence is TGTGCCATCAGCACCCGCCAGGGGAACTATGGCTACACCTTC. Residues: CAISTRQGNYGYTF.

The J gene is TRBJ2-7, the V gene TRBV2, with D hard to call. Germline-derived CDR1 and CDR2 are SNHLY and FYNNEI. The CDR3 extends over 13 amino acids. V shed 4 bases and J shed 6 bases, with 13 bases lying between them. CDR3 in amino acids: CASSAASKAEQYF. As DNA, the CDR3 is TGTGCCAGCAGTGCGGCCTCGAAGGCCGAGCAGTACTTC.

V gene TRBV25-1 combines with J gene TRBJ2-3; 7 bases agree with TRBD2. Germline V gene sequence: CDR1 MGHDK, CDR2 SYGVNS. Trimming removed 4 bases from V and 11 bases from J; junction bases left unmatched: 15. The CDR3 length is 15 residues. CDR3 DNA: TGTGCCAGCAGTGGGGTCGTGGGGAGGGGCTCGGGGCAGTATTTT. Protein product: CASSGVVGRGSGQYF.

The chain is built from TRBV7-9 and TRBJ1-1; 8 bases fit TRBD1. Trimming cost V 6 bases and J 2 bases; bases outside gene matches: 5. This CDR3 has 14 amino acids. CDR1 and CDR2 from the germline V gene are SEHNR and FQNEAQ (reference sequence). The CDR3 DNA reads TGTGCCAGCAGGCCGGGACAGGCTAACACTGAAGCTTTCTTT. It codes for CASRPGQANTEAFF. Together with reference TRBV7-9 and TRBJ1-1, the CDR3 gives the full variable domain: DTGVSQNPRHKITKRGQNVTFRCDPISEHNRLYWYRQTLGQGPEFLTYFQNEAQLEKSRLLSDRFSAERPKGSFSTLEIQRTEQGDSAMYLCASRPGQANTEAFFGQGTRLTVV.